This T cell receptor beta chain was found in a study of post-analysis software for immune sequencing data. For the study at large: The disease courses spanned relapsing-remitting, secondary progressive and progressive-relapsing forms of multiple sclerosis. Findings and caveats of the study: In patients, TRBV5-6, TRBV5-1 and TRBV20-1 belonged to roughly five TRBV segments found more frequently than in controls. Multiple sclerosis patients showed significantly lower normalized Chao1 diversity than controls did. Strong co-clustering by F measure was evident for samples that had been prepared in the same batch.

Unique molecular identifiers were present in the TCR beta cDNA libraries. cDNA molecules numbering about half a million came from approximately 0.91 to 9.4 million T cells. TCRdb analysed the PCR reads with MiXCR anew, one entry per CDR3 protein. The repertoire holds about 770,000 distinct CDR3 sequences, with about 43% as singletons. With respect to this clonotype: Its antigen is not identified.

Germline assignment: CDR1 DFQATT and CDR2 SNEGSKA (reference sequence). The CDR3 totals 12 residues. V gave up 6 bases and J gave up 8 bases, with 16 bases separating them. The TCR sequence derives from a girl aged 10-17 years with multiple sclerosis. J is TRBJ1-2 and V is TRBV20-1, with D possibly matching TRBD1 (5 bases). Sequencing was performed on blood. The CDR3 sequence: CSAIPGVDGYTF. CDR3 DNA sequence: TGCAGTGCAATCCCGGGGGTCGACGGCTACACCTTC.